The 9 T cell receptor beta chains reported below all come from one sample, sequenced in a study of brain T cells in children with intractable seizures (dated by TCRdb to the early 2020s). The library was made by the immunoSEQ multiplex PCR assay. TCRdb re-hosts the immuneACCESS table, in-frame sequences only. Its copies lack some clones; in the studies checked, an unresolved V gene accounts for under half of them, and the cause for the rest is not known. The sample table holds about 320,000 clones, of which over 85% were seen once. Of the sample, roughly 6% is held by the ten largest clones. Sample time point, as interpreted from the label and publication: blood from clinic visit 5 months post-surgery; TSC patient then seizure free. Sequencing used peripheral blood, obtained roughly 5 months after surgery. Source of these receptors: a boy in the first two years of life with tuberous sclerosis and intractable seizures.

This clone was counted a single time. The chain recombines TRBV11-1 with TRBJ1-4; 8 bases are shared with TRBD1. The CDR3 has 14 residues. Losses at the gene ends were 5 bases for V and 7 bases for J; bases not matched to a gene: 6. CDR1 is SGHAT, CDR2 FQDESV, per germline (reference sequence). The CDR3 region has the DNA TGTGCCAGCAGCATCGACAGGGGAAGTGAAAAACTGTTTTTT. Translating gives CASSIDRGSEKLFF.

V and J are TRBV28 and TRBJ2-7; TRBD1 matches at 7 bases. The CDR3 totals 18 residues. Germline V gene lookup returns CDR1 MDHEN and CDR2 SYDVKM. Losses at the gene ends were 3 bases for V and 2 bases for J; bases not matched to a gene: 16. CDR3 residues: CASSFPLVPDRNTYEQYF. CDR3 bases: TGTGCCAGCAGTTTCCCCCTCGTACCGGACAGGAATACCTACGAGCAGTACTTC.

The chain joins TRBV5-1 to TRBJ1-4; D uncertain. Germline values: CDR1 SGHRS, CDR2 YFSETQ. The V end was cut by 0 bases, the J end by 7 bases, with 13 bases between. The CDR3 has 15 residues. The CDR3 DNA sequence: TGCGCCAGCAGCTTGGAGGGTTACTTCAGTGAAAAACTGTTTTTT. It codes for CASSLEGYFSEKLFF.

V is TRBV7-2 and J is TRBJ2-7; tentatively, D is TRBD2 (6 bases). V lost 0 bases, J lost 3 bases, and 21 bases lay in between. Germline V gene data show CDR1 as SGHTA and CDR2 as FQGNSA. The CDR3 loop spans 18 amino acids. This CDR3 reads CASSLAGFSSAGLYEQYF. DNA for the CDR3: TGTGCCAGCAGCTTAGCAGGCTTTTCTAGCGCCGGTCTCTACGAGCAGTACTTC.

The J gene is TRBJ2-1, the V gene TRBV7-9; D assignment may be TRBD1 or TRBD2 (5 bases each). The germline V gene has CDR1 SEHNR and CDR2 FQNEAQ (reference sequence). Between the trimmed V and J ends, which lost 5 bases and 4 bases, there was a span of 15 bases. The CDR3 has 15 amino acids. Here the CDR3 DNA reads TGTGCCAGCAGCCGAGGGGCTAGCCAATACAATGAGCAGTTCTTC. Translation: CASSRGASQYNEQFF.

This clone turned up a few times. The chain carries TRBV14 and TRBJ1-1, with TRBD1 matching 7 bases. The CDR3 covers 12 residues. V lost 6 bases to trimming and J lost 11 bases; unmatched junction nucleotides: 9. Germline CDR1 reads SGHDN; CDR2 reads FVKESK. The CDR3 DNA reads TGTGCCAGCAGTCCACAGGGGACAGAGGCTTTCTTT. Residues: CASSPQGTEAFF.

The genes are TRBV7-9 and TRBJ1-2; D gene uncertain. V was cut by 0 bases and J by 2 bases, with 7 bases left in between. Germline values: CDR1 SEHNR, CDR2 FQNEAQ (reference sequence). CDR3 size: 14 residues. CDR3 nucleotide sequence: TGTGCCAGCAGCTTAGCTAGAGGGAACTATGGCTACACCTTC. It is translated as CASSLARGNYGYTF.

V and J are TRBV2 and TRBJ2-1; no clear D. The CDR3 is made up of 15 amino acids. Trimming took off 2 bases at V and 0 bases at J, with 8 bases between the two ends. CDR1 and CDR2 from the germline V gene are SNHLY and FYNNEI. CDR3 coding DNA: TGTGCCAGCAGTGAAACTTATAGCTCCTACAATGAGCAGTTCTTC. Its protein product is CASSETYSSYNEQFF.

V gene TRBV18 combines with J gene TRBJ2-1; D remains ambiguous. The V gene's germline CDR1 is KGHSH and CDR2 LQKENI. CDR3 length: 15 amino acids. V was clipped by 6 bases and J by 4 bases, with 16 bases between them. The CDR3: CASSLGPWLYNEQFF. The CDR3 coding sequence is TGTGCCAGCTCGCTCGGACCGTGGTTATACAATGAGCAGTTCTTC.